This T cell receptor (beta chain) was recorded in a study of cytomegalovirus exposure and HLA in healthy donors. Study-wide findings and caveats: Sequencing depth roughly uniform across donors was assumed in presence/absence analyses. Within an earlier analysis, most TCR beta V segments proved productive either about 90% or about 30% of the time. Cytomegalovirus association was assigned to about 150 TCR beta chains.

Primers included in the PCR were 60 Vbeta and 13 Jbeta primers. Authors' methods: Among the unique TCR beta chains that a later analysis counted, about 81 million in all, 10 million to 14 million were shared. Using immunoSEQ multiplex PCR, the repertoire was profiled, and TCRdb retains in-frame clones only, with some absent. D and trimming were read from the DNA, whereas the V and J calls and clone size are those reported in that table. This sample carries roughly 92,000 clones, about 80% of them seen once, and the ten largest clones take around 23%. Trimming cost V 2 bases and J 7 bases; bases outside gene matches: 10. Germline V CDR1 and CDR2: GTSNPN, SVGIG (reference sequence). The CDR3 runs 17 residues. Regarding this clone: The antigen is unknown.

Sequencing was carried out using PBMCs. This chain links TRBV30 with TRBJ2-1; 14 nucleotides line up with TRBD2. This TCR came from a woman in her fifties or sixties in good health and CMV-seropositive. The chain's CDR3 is CAWSKTSGRGGKNEQFF. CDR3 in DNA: TGTGCCTGGAGTAAGACTAGCGGGAGGGGGGGGAAAAATGAGCAGTTCTTC.